The 27 T cell receptor beta chains below all came from one sample that was sequenced in a study of T cell responses to AZD1222 COVID-19 vaccine. The protocol was immunoSEQ multiplex PCR, while the TCRdb copy is restricted to in-frame clones and leaves out a portion. The sample yields about 150,000 clones, 80% to 95% seen once. The sequenced sample was peripheral blood, obtained 28 days after the second AZD1222 dose. All receptors derive from an adult who received the AZD1222 COVID-19 vaccine.

The chain employs TRBV4-1 and TRBJ1-4, with D maybe TRBD1 (5 bases). Germline V gene sequence: CDR1 MGHRA, CDR2 YSYEKL. V was shortened by 1 base and J by 0 bases, with 9 bases between the two germline ends. The CDR3 extends over 16 amino acids. Written as DNA, the CDR3 is TGCGCCAGCAGCCAAGTCACGACAGCAACTAATGAAAAACTGTTTTTT. Encoded protein: CASSQVTTATNEKLFF.

The J gene is TRBJ1-5, the V gene TRBV6-6; D unclear. Deletions cut 5 bases from V and 7 bases from J, with 12 bases between. The CDR3 contains 13 residues. Germline V lookup: CDR1 MNHNY, CDR2 SVGAGI (reference sequence). CDR3 coding DNA: TGTGCCAGCAGTCAAAAGAATGTGCAGCCCCAGCATTTT. Its translation: CASSQKNVQPQHF.

The genes are TRBV24-1 and TRBJ1-2, with TRBD1 matching 9 bases. The V gene's germline CDR1 is KGHDR and CDR2 SFDVKD. Unmatched junction bases numbered 6, after V lost 5 bases and J lost 3 bases. The CDR3 extends over 15 amino acids. CDR3 region: CATSAPGQGDYGYTF. The CDR3 region has the DNA TGTGCCACCAGTGCCCCGGGACAGGGCGACTATGGCTACACCTTC.

V and J are TRBV6-4 and TRBJ2-1, with 12 bases identical to TRBD2. With V trimmed by 0 bases and J by 9 bases, 6 bases remained unmatched. CDR1 is MRHNA and CDR2 is SNTAGT in the germline V gene. The CDR3 has 16 amino acids. CDR3: CASSDSTSGGSIEQFF. CDR3 DNA: TGTGCCAGCAGTGACTCGACTAGCGGGGGATCGATTGAGCAGTTCTTC.

This clone was counted a few times. V usage is TRBV6-2 or TRBV6-3 and J usage is TRBJ2-7; tentative D call: TRBD2 (6 bases). Germline CDR1 reads MNHEY; CDR2 reads SVGEGT. V was pared by 7 bases and J by 5 bases, with 18 bases between. This CDR3 is built from 14 residues. CDR3 coding DNA: TGTGCCAGCACCCCAGGCGGGGATCCCCACGAGCAGTACTTC. Translating it yields CASTPGGDPHEQYF.

The chain joins TRBV7-2 to TRBJ2-1, with TRBD2 matching over 7 bases. V gave up 5 bases and J gave up 10 bases; unmatched junction bases: 14. Germline CDR1 reads SGHTA; CDR2 reads FQGNSA. This CDR3 has 15 amino acids. CDR3 loop: CASSPTSASAIEQFF. In DNA form, the CDR3 reads TGTGCCAGCAGCCCAACTAGCGCTTCTGCAATCGAGCAGTTCTTC. The variable domain in full, with the rest retrieved from reference TRBV7-2 and TRBJ2-1, is GAGVSQSPSNKVTEKGKDVELRCDPISGHTALYWYRQSLGQGLEFLIYFQGNSAPDKSGLPSDRFSAERTGGSVSTLTIQRTQQEDSAVYLCASSPTSASAIEQFFGPGTRLTVL.

The V and J genes are TRBV19 and TRBJ2-5; D possibly corresponds to TRBD2 (6 bases). This CDR3 comprises 14 residues. From germline, CDR1 is LNHDA and CDR2 SQIVND (reference sequence). Trimming removed 1 base at V and 5 bases at J, with 11 bases between. The CDR3 DNA is TGTGCCAGTAGTATAGGGAGGGGCGCGGAGACCCAGTACTTC. Its translation is CASSIGRGAETQYF.

For the CDR3, the DNA is TGTGCCAGCTCACCTGCCGGACAGGGAGAGCAGCCCCAGCATTTT. It is translated as CASSPAGQGEQPQHF. J is TRBJ1-5 and V is TRBV18, with 8 bases lining up with TRBD1. J lost 7 bases, V lost 3 bases, and 8 bases had no gene match. CDR3 length: 15 amino acids. Germline values: CDR1 KGHSH, CDR2 LQKENI.

Only one count was recorded for this clone. V usage is TRBV27 and J usage is TRBJ1-1; D not resolved. CDR3 size: 13 residues. V was trimmed by 3 bases and J by 5 bases, leaving 10 bases between them. The V gene's germline CDR1 is MNHEY and CDR2 SMNVEV (reference sequence). Written as DNA, the CDR3 is TGTGCCAGCAGTTTCTATGTGGGGACTGAAGCTTTCTTT. This gives the protein CASSFYVGTEAFF.

This chain connects TRBV29-1 to TRBJ2-7; tentative D call: TRBD2 (5 bases). Germline V CDR1 and CDR2: SQVTM, ANQGSEA. Trimming removed 7 bases at V and 4 bases at J, with 11 bases between. The length of the CDR3 is 11 residues. In DNA form, the CDR3 reads TGCAGCGCCGAACGGGGTTACGAGCAGTACTTC. It specifies CSAERGYEQYF.

J is TRBJ1-4 and V is TRBV7-6; D gene uncertain. Looked up from germline, CDR1 is SGHVS and CDR2 is FNYEAQ. V was cut by 2 bases and J by 0 bases, with 7 bases left in between. The CDR3 extends over 15 amino acids. The chain's CDR3 is CASSLRPATNEKLFF. As DNA, the CDR3 is TGTGCCAGCAGCTTACGTCCAGCAACTAATGAAAAACTGTTTTTT. Supplemented by reference TRBV7-6 and TRBJ1-4, the full variable domain reads GAGVSQSPRYKVTKRGQDVALRCDPISGHVSLYWYRQALGQGPEFLTYFNYEAQQDKSGLPNDRFSAERPEGSISTLTIQRTEQRDSAMYRCASSLRPATNEKLFFGSGTQLSVL.

The rearrangement uses TRBV4-3 and TRBJ2-3; D might be TRBD1 or TRBD2, each matching 5 bases. Germline V gene data show CDR1 as LGHNA and CDR2 as YSLEER. V was trimmed by 0 bases and J by 0 bases, leaving 13 bases between them. CDR3 length: 17 amino acids. The CDR3, as DNA: TGCGCCAGCAGCCAAGATACGGGACGGCTAAGCACAGATACGCAGTATTTT. Protein product: CASSQDTGRLSTDTQYF.

The J gene is TRBJ2-7, the V gene TRBV28, with unresolved D. V was cut by 3 bases and J by 3 bases, with 12 bases left in between. Germline CDR1 is MDHEN and CDR2 is SYDVKM. CDR3 length equals 14 residues. The CDR3, as DNA: TGTGCCAGCAGTTTTAGGCAGGACCTCTACGAGCAGTACTTC. It specifies CASSFRQDLYEQYF.

V is TRBV10-1 and J is TRBJ2-2, with D possibly matching TRBD2 (5 bases). V was clipped by 9 bases and J by 8 bases, with 10 bases between them. This CDR3 contains 11 residues. Looked up from germline, CDR1 is WNHNN and CDR2 is SYGVQD (reference sequence). The CDR3 sequence is CARRVAGELFF. For the CDR3, the DNA is TGCGCCAGACGCGTAGCGGGGGAGCTGTTTTTT.

The CDR3: CSAQENEQYF. Written as DNA, the CDR3 is TGCAGTGCGCAAGAAAACGAGCAGTACTTC. The chain has TRBV20-1 and TRBJ2-7; D gene uncertain. V shed 6 bases and J shed 5 bases, with 8 bases lying between them. Germline V CDR1 and CDR2: DFQATT, SNEGSKA (reference sequence). This CDR3 has 10 amino acids.

The rearrangement links TRBV5-6 to TRBJ2-7, with 7 positions matching TRBD1. Germline V gives CDR1 SGHDT, CDR2 YYEEEE. This CDR3 spans 15 amino acids. The V and J ends lost 0 bases and 7 bases, in that order; junction bases with no gene match: 10. The CDR3 nucleotides are TGTGCCAGCAGCTTGGCCGACAGGGATGGGCCGGAGCAGTACTTC. Its translation: CASSLADRDGPEQYF.

This chain joins TRBV7-2 and TRBJ2-3; 9 bases align to TRBD2. V was clipped by 0 bases and J by 3 bases; unmatched bases: 10. The CDR3 totals 18 residues. The germline CDR1 and CDR2 sequences are SGHTA and FQGNSA. The CDR3 loop reads CASSLASLAGLGTDTQYF. The CDR3, as DNA: TGTGCCAGCAGCTTAGCCTCCCTAGCGGGATTGGGGACAGATACGCAGTATTTT.

The chain employs TRBV20-1 and TRBJ2-3; no reliable D call. Looked up from germline, CDR1 is DFQATT and CDR2 is SNEGSKA (reference sequence). The V end lost 6 bases, the J end lost 2 bases, and 6 bases lay between the germline ends. The CDR3 is 11 amino acids. DNA of the CDR3: TGCAGTGCCAAGTACACAGATACGCAGTATTTT. This codes for CSAKYTDTQYF.

The chain is built from TRBV18 and TRBJ1-3; possible D gene TRBD1, 6 bases. V was pared by 2 bases and J by 0 bases, with 11 bases between. The CDR3 consists of 16 residues. Germline-derived CDR1 and CDR2 are KGHSH and LQKENI. In nucleotides, the CDR3 is TGTGCCAGCTCACCAGGGGGGGGCCGCTCTGGAAACACCATATATTTT. Translating gives CASSPGGGRSGNTIYF.

The V and J genes are TRBV3-1 (or the pseudogene TRBV3-2) and TRBJ1-5, with D possibly matching TRBD1 (5 bases). V was clipped by 4 bases and J by 1 base, with 8 bases between them. Germline CDR1 and CDR2: LGHDT and YNNKEL (reference sequence). This CDR3 comprises 14 residues. The CDR3 sequence is CASSLRQSNQPQHF. The DNA of the CDR3 is TGTGCCAGCAGCCTTCGACAGAGCAATCAGCCCCAGCATTTT.

The DNA for the CDR3 is TGTGCCAGCAGTCTACAGAACACTGAAGCTTTCTTT. Amino acid sequence: CASSLQNTEAFF. The chain joins TRBV28 to TRBJ1-1; D uncertain. CDR3 length: 12 amino acids. V lost 5 bases and J lost 1, with 5 bases in between. The germline CDR1 and CDR2 sequences are MDHEN and SYDVKM.

CDR3 DNA sequence: TGTGCCACCGCACTAGCGGGGAACTACAATGAGCAGTTCTTC. Protein sequence: CATALAGNYNEQFF. The rearrangement joins TRBV24-1 to TRBJ2-1; 10 bases are shared with TRBD2. Germline assignment: CDR1 KGHDR and CDR2 SFDVKD. J was trimmed by 3 bases and V by 9 bases; bases with no gene match: 4. The CDR3 totals 14 residues.

The V call is TRBV6-5, the J call TRBJ2-3, with a tentative D call TRBD2 (6 bases). The V end was cut by 7 bases, the J end by 3 bases, with 11 bases between. CDR1 is MNHEY and CDR2 is SVGAGI in the germline V gene. This CDR3 spans 13 amino acids. CDR3 loop: CASTKRATDTQYF. CDR3 in DNA: TGTGCCAGCACGAAGCGGGCTACAGATACGCAGTATTTT.

The chain has TRBV29-1 and TRBJ1-2, with 7 nucleotides matching TRBD1. The junction had 8 bases not matched to a gene; V was cut back by 2 bases and J by 2 bases. Per germline, CDR1 SQVTM and CDR2 ANQGSEA. The CDR3 contains 15 residues. The CDR3 bases are TGCAGCGTTGAACGAAGGACAGGACTGAACTATGGCTACACCTTC. It is translated as CSVERRTGLNYGYTF.

This chain joins TRBV5-5 and TRBJ2-5; D is unclear. From germline, CDR1 is SGHKS and CDR2 YYEKEE (reference sequence). This CDR3 has 15 residues. Between the trimmed V and J ends, which lost 4 bases and 2 bases, there was a span of 15 bases. The CDR3 loop reads CASSPSPGRQETQYF. In DNA form, the CDR3 reads TGTGCCAGCAGCCCTTCCCCGGGCAGACAAGAGACCCAGTACTTC.

The V and J genes are TRBV24-1 and TRBJ2-1; D remains unclear. The CDR3 extends over 12 amino acids. Germline-derived CDR1 and CDR2 are KGHDR and SFDVKD. V was shortened by 6 bases and J by 9 bases, with 11 bases between the two germline ends. This CDR3 is CATSSSGFEQFF. CDR3 sequence (DNA): TGTGCCACCAGTAGTTCGGGTTTTGAGCAGTTCTTC.

V usage is TRBV11-1 and J usage is TRBJ1-1; tentative D call: TRBD1 (5 bases). This CDR3 region has 15 residues. The V end lost 5 bases, the J end lost 1 base, and 14 bases lay between the germline ends. Germline CDR1 SGHAT, CDR2 FQDESV (reference sequence). The CDR3 DNA reads TGTGCCAGCAGCCTATTACAGGAGACGAACACTGAAGCTTTCTTT. Translating it yields CASSLLQETNTEAFF.